These T cell receptor beta chains were read from a single sample in a study of breast tumors, draining lymph nodes, adjacent tissues. TCRdb independently ran MiXCR on the multiplex PCR reads; one entry per CDR3 protein. The table has hundreds of thousands of distinct CDR3 sequences, around 32% seen once. The sequencing input was axillary lymph node tissue. These receptors originate from a female donor with breast cancer. Some clones in this sample may be carry-over from other donors' samples. The CDR3 runs from the conserved cysteine through the conserved F or W. Each record gives: J gene, V gene, CDR3 protein.

j_call: TRBJ2-2; v_call: TRBV7-9; cdr3_aa: CASSWTGGTGELFF
j_call: TRBJ1-6; v_call: TRBV14; cdr3_aa: CASSQAHYNSPLHF
j_call: TRBJ2-1; v_call: TRBV5-6; cdr3_aa: CASSFIQGSGSEQFF
j_call: TRBJ2-5; v_call: TRBV6-5; cdr3_aa: CASSWGDRTSRETQYF
j_call: TRBJ2-5; v_call: TRBV28; cdr3_aa: CASSLYSSEETQYF
j_call: TRBJ2-3; v_call: TRBV20-1; cdr3_aa: CSVGTGSIDTQYF
j_call: TRBJ1-4; v_call: TRBV28; cdr3_aa: CASRLSRRAPNEKLFF
j_call: TRBJ1-3; v_call: TRBV2; cdr3_aa: CASSGLAGNTIYF
j_call: TRBJ2-4; v_call: TRBV6-2/TRBV6-3; cdr3_aa: CASTADGRAKNIQYF
j_call: TRBJ2-7; v_call: TRBV6-5; cdr3_aa: CASSFRSSYEQYF
j_call: TRBJ2-3; v_call: TRBV11-2; cdr3_aa: CASTNTQDTQYF
j_call: TRBJ1-2; v_call: TRBV6-2/TRBV6-3; cdr3_aa: CASRRGGASNGYTF
j_call: TRBJ2-2; v_call: TRBV7-3; cdr3_aa: CASSRVGGDTGELFF
j_call: TRBJ1-4; v_call: TRBV30; cdr3_aa: CAWSVRRGRRANEKLFF
j_call: TRBJ1-3; v_call: TRBV11-2; cdr3_aa: CASSLSGPQGNTIYF
j_call: TRBJ1-6; v_call: TRBV6-5; cdr3_aa: CASSFRYSPLHF
j_call: TRBJ1-3; v_call: TRBV7-6; cdr3_aa: CASSPGLAGGGNSGNTIYF
j_call: TRBJ2-5; v_call: TRBV7-2; cdr3_aa: CASRQAGGTRYF
j_call: TRBJ2-7; v_call: TRBV19; cdr3_aa: CASSSLAGGDTSYEQYF
j_call: TRBJ2-2; v_call: TRBV29-1; cdr3_aa: CSVPDRVNTGELFF
j_call: TRBJ1-4; v_call: TRBV20-1; cdr3_aa: CSARRTTNEKLFF
j_call: TRBJ2-2; v_call: TRBV29-1; cdr3_aa: CSVSQGAGELFF
j_call: TRBJ2-6; v_call: TRBV30; cdr3_aa: CARGGVSSGANVLTF
j_call: TRBJ2-3; v_call: TRBV6-5; cdr3_aa: CASSRGLWGEDTQYF
j_call: TRBJ2-3; v_call: TRBV3-1; cdr3_aa: CASSHLRTSTDTQYF
j_call: TRBJ2-7; v_call: TRBV28; cdr3_aa: CASSLSRQAVTEQYF
j_call: TRBJ1-6; v_call: TRBV4-2; cdr3_aa: CASSQDIGQGNSPLHF
j_call: TRBJ2-1; v_call: TRBV6-1; cdr3_aa: CASSGTGEGNEQFF
j_call: TRBJ2-4; v_call: TRBV20-1; cdr3_aa: CSARDGTGVNIQYF
j_call: TRBJ2-7; v_call: TRBV20-1; cdr3_aa: CSAITTGTGNQEQYF
j_call: TRBJ2-3; v_call: TRBV7-9; cdr3_aa: CASSGGLGTQYF
j_call: TRBJ2-3; v_call: TRBV6-2/TRBV6-3; cdr3_aa: CASFAEKGARGSDTQYF
j_call: TRBJ1-1; v_call: TRBV20-1; cdr3_aa: CSAPGTGLTNTEAFF
j_call: TRBJ2-1; v_call: TRBV10-3; cdr3_aa: CAISDLSYNEQFF
j_call: TRBJ1-5; v_call: TRBV28; cdr3_aa: CASSLLSQGNQPQHF
j_call: TRBJ1-2; v_call: TRBV6-1; cdr3_aa: CASSQPGQGYGYTF
j_call: TRBJ2-1; v_call: TRBV20-1; cdr3_aa: CSARDAGGPHNEQFF
j_call: TRBJ1-6; v_call: TRBV7-2; cdr3_aa: CASSSGQGWSPLHF
j_call: TRBJ2-3; v_call: TRBV30; cdr3_aa: CAWSGATDTQYF
j_call: TRBJ2-1; v_call: TRBV6-5; cdr3_aa: CASRLRPGGGSYNEQFF
j_call: TRBJ2-3; v_call: TRBV14; cdr3_aa: CASSQDGWTSGRARDTQYF
j_call: TRBJ2-3; v_call: TRBV5-1; cdr3_aa: CASSTSRSSAGTDTQYF